One sample yielded the 26 T cell receptor beta chains listed below, sequenced in a study of blood T cell repertoires in COVID-19. Some clones are missing from TCRdb's copy, which holds only in-frame ones; the method was immunoSEQ multiplex PCR. The sample records about 160,000 clones, 85% to 90% being singletons. Sequenced sample: peripheral blood. The source is an older woman with COVID-19, enrolled during active disease.

V usage is TRBV28 and J usage is TRBJ1-3, with TRBD1 matching 8 bases. From germline, CDR1 is MDHEN and CDR2 SYDVKM. The CDR3 sequence is 18 residues long. Trimming cost V 9 bases and J 4 bases; bases outside gene matches: 20. The CDR3: CASRGITGGKTAGNTIYF. As DNA, the CDR3 is TGTGCCAGTAGAGGGATAACAGGGGGGAAAACTGCCGGAAACACCATATATTTT.

The genes are TRBV25-1 and TRBJ1-2; D unresolved. Germline CDR1 MGHDK, CDR2 SYGVNS. CDR3 size: 17 residues. Trimming took 0 bases from V and 4 from J, leaving 18 bases between them. The chain's CDR3 is CASSEYSSDTLFYGYTF. The CDR3 DNA follows: TGTGCCAGCAGTGAATATTCGAGTGACACCCTATTCTATGGCTACACCTTC.

This chain uses TRBV5-6 with TRBJ2-7; unclear D gene. The CDR3 covers 14 residues. Trimming took 0 bases from V and 2 from J, leaving 9 bases between them. The germline V gene has CDR1 SGHDT and CDR2 YYEEEE. The CDR3 region has the DNA TGTGCCAGCAGCTTGGCGAGCAAGCCCTACGAGCAGTACTTC. This encodes CASSLASKPYEQYF.

The DNA of the CDR3 is TGTGCCATCAGTGACCCGAGACAGGGAACCTACGAGCAGTACTTC. Translating gives CAISDPRQGTYEQYF. This rearrangement joins TRBV10-3 to TRBJ2-7, with 7 bases fitting TRBD1. Losses at the gene ends were 3 bases for V and 2 bases for J; bases not matched to a gene: 7. Germline-derived CDR1 and CDR2 are ENHRY and SYGVKD. The CDR3 spans 15 residues.

To note about this clone: Other DNA sequences in this sample translate to the same CDR3. The chain joins TRBV19 to TRBJ2-5, with D perhaps matching TRBD1 (5 bases). Germline V gives CDR1 LNHDA, CDR2 SQIVND (reference sequence). The length of the CDR3 is 13 residues. Trimming took 3 bases from V and 5 from J, leaving 10 bases between them. CDR3 amino acids: CASSISGAETQYF. In DNA, the CDR3 is TGTGCCAGTAGTATTTCTGGGGCTGAGACCCAGTACTTC.

The sample holds one count of this clone. The chain is built from TRBV25-1 and TRBJ2-5; TRBD1 aligns across 7 bases. CDR3 size: 15 residues. The V and J ends lost 0 bases and 1 base, in that order; junction bases with no gene match: 2. Germline assignment: CDR1 MGHDK and CDR2 SYGVNS. The CDR3 region has the DNA TGTGCCAGCAGTGAATATAGGGACAGCCAAGAGACCCAGTACTTC. It translates to CASSEYRDSQETQYF. Complete variable domain (other parts from reference TRBV25-1 and TRBJ2-5): EADIYQTPRYLVIGTGKKITLECSQTMGHDKMYWYQQDPGMELHLIHYSYGVNSTEKGDLSSESTVSRIRTEHFPLTLESARPSHTSQYLCASSEYRDSQETQYFGPGTRLLVL.

This chain links TRBV5-1 with TRBJ2-7; TRBD1 matches at 7 bases. The CDR3 consists of 15 residues. Germline V gives CDR1 SGHRS, CDR2 YFSETQ. V shed 1 base, J shed 3 bases, and the junction held 7 bases outside the gene matches. The CDR3 nucleotides are TGCGCCAGCAGCTTGTCCGGGACAGTTCACTACGAGCAGTACTTC. Residues: CASSLSGTVHYEQYF.

V and J are TRBV28 and TRBJ1-3; 10 bases agree with TRBD1. Germline CDR1 MDHEN, CDR2 SYDVKM. Germline trimming cut 0 bases from V and 4 bases from J; bases unmatched to any gene: 3. The CDR3 length is 16 residues. This CDR3 reads CASSLWTGGTGNTIYF. The DNA of the CDR3 is TGTGCCAGCAGTTTATGGACAGGGGGCACCGGAAACACCATATATTTT.

The chain combines TRBV2 with TRBJ1-1, with TRBD1 identical over 9 bases. This CDR3 has 14 amino acids. Germline-derived CDR1 and CDR2 are SNHLY and FYNNEI. V lost 5 bases, J lost 5 bases, and 6 bases stayed unmatched. The CDR3 loop reads CASSTRQGGTEAFF. Written as DNA, the CDR3 is TGTGCCAGCAGTACCCGACAGGGGGGGACTGAAGCTTTCTTT.

This clone has just one count. The chain couples TRBV5-1 to TRBJ2-1; 13 positions match TRBD2. Germline V lookup: CDR1 SGHRS, CDR2 YFSETQ. CDR3 size: 15 residues. The V segment lost 0 bases and the J segment 16 bases; nucleotides outside the gene matches: 10. CDR3 nucleotides: TGCGCCAGCAGCTTGGCCGGGACTAGCGGGGAGGTGGGATTCTTC. It yields the protein CASSLAGTSGEVGFF.

The chain carries TRBV28 and TRBJ1-5, with TRBD1 matching over 8 bases. Unmatched junction bases numbered 6, after V lost 4 bases and J lost 1 base. The CDR3 runs 16 residues. Germline CDR1 MDHEN, CDR2 SYDVKM. The CDR3 spells CASSSLWTGSNQPQHF. CDR3 in DNA: TGTGCCAGCAGTTCCCTATGGACAGGGAGCAATCAGCCCCAGCATTTT. Full variable domain (outside the CDR3, taken from reference TRBV28 and TRBJ1-5): DVKVTQSSRYLVKRTGEKVFLECVQDMDHENMFWYRQDPGLGLRLIYFSYDVKMKEKGDIPEGYSVSREKKERFSLILESASTNQTSMYLCASSSLWTGSNQPQHFGDGTRLSIL.

This chain links TRBV7-9 with TRBJ2-7; no firm D call. The V end lost 1 base, the J end lost 3 bases, and 4 bases lay between the germline ends. The CDR3 extends over 12 amino acids. The V gene's germline CDR1 is SEHNR and CDR2 FQNEAQ (reference sequence). The CDR3 sequence: CASSLVRYEQYF. In DNA, the CDR3 is TGTGCCAGCAGCTTAGTTCGCTACGAGCAGTACTTC.

The chain uses TRBV18 and TRBJ2-1; 8 nucleotides agree with TRBD2. CDR1 is KGHSH, CDR2 LQKENI, per germline. The CDR3 totals 12 residues. V shed 3 bases and J 10 bases; nucleotides not matched to a gene: 2. For the CDR3, the DNA is TGTGCCAGCTCACCCCGGGGGGGGGAGCAGTTCTTC. The encoded protein is CASSPRGGEQFF.

This clone was seen just once. This rearrangement joins TRBV19 to TRBJ1-2; D unclear. This CDR3 spans 13 amino acids. V lost 3 bases and J lost 7, with 12 bases in between. Germline V CDR1 and CDR2: LNHDA, SQIVND (reference sequence). CDR3 loop: CASSMLQAGGYTF. In nucleotides, the CDR3 is TGTGCCAGTAGTATGCTGCAGGCGGGTGGCTACACCTTC.

This sequence joins TRBV5-1 and TRBJ2-7; TRBD1 aligns across 9 bases. The CDR3 is made up of 16 amino acids. Germline V gene sequence: CDR1 SGHRS, CDR2 YFSETQ. V dropped 0 bases and J dropped 2; count of bases not matched to a gene: 6. The CDR3 sequence is CASSLGGTGKAYEQYF. CDR3 sequence (DNA): TGCGCCAGCAGCTTGGGCGGGACAGGGAAGGCCTACGAGCAGTACTTC.

This chain links TRBV15 with TRBJ2-1; unclear D gene. This CDR3 is 15 amino acids long. With 5 bases removed from V and 3 bases from J, the gap between germline ends came to 14 bases. Germline CDR1 LNHNV, CDR2 YYDKDF (reference sequence). The CDR3 reads CATSLRVASYNEQFF. CDR3 nucleotide sequence: TGTGCCACCAGCCTCCGGGTTGCGAGCTACAATGAGCAGTTCTTC.

This chain uses TRBV4-1 with TRBJ2-1; D remains unclear. The ends were cut back, 0 bases at V and 5 bases at J, with 11 bases in the middle. The CDR3 consists of 15 residues. The germline CDR1 and CDR2 sequences are MGHRA and YSYEKL. This CDR3 reads CASSQDSDIDNEQFF. In nucleotides, the CDR3 is TGCGCCAGCAGCCAAGATTCCGACATCGACAATGAGCAGTTCTTC.

This clone was counted a few times. This sequence joins TRBV27 and TRBJ1-2; a possible D gene is TRBD1 (6 bases). In germline, CDR1 is MNHEY, CDR2 SMNVEV (reference sequence). CDR3 size: 18 residues. V lost 6 bases, J lost 3 bases, and 26 bases lay in between. The CDR3 loop reads CASSHWGQGLLMDYGYTF. CDR3 nucleotide sequence: TGTGCCAGCAGCCATTGGGGGCAGGGGTTATTGATGGACTATGGCTACACCTTC.

The rearrangement links TRBV12-3 or TRBV12-4 to TRBJ1-2; the D is unclear. This CDR3 spans 12 amino acids. Trimming removed 5 bases at V and 8 bases at J, with 12 bases between. The CDR3 bases are TGTGCCAGCAGTGAGGGTATTCGGGGCTACACCTTC. Its translation: CASSEGIRGYTF.

The chain is built from TRBV7-9 and TRBJ2-5; D is undetermined. This CDR3 spans 14 amino acids. Germline V gene sequence: CDR1 SEHNR, CDR2 FQNEAQ (reference sequence). The germline V and J ends were trimmed by 2 bases and 2 bases, with 9 bases remaining between them. CDR3 DNA sequence: TGTGCCAGCAGCTTAATGTCAGGACAAGAGACCCAGTACTTC. Translating it yields CASSLMSGQETQYF.

This clone occurred a few times. The chain recombines TRBV27 with TRBJ1-1; TRBD1 matches at 8 bases. After removal of 5 bases from V and 3 bases from J, the junction contained 5 bases not matched to a gene. Germline loops: CDR1 MNHEY, CDR2 SMNVEV (reference sequence). The CDR3 spans 14 residues. The CDR3 bases are TGTGCCAGCAGTACGACAGGGGAATACACTGAAGCTTTCTTT. Its protein is CASSTTGEYTEAFF.

This chain joins TRBV29-1 and TRBJ2-7, with a tentative D call TRBD1 (7 bases). The V gene lost 1 base and the J gene lost 4 bases, with 14 bases spanning the gap. Germline V CDR1 and CDR2: SQVTM, ANQGSEA. This CDR3 spans 14 amino acids. In nucleotides, the CDR3 is TGCAGCGTTGAAGTTTCAGGGGGGAGATACGAGCAGTACTTC. Its protein product is CSVEVSGGRYEQYF.

The rearrangement joins TRBV7-3 to TRBJ1-2; TRBD1 might be the D (6 bases). Trimming took 3 bases from V and 8 from J, leaving 22 bases between them. The CDR3 consists of 16 residues. Germline values: CDR1 SGHTA, CDR2 FQGTGA. CDR3 residues: CASSFSSGVPPGGYTF. CDR3 sequence (DNA): TGTGCCAGCAGCTTCTCTTCAGGGGTACCCCCTGGGGGCTACACCTTC.

This chain joins TRBV25-1 and TRBJ1-3; TRBD1 matches 12 bases. The length of the CDR3 is 17 residues. V trimming: 7 bases; J trimming: 4 bases; junction bases outside the gene matches: 11. Germline V CDR1 and CDR2: MGHDK, SYGVNS. CDR3 residues: CASTAPRGQGAGNTIYF. The DNA of the CDR3 is TGTGCCAGCACCGCGCCGAGGGGACAGGGGGCCGGAAACACCATATATTTT.

The chain links TRBV10-3 to TRBJ1-1; the D gene is possibly TRBD1 (5 bases). V lost 6 bases, J lost 5 bases, and 13 bases lay in between. This CDR3 is 13 amino acids long. Germline V gene data show CDR1 as ENHRY and CDR2 as SYGVKD. Here the CDR3 reads CAIRDTRTTEAFF. CDR3 nucleotide sequence: TGTGCCATCAGGGACACACGAACAACTGAAGCTTTCTTT.

V usage is TRBV11-2 and J usage is TRBJ2-7; D uncertain. The CDR3 runs 14 residues. CDR1 and CDR2 from the germline V gene are SGHAT and FQNNGV. The ends were cut back, 2 bases at V and 1 base at J, with 9 bases in the middle. The DNA for the CDR3 is TGTGCCAGCAGCTTATTGTACAGTTCCTACGAGCAGTACTTC. Protein sequence: CASSLLYSSYEQYF.